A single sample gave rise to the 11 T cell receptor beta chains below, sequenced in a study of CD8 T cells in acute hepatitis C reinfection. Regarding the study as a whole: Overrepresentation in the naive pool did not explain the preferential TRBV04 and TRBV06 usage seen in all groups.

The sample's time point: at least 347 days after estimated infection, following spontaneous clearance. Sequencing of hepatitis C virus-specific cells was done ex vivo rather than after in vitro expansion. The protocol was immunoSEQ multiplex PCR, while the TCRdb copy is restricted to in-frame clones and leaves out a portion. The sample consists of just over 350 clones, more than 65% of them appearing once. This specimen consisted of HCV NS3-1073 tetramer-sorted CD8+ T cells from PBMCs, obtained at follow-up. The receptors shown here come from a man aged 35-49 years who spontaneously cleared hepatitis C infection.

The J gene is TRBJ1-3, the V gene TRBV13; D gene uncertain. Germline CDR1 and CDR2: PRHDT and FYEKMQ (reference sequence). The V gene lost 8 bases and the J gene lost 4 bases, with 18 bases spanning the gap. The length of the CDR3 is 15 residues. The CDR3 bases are TGTGCCAGCCTCGAAATGACTGACCCCGGAAACACCATATATTTT. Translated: CASLEMTDPGNTIYF.

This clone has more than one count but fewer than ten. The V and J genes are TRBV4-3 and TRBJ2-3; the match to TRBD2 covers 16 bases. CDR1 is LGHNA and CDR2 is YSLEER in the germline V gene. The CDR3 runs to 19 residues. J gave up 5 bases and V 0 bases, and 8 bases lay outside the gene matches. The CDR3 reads CASSQEPGGTSGGGDTQYF. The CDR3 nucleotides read TGCGCCAGCAGCCAAGAGCCGGGAGGGACTAGCGGGGGGGGAGATACGCAGTATTTT.

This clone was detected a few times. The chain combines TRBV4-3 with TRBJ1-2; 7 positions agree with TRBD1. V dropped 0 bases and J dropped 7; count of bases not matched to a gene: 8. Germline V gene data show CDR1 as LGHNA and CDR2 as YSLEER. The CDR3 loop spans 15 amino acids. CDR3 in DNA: TGCGCCAGCAGCCAAGAGCCTACAGGGGCGGGTGGCTACACCTTC. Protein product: CASSQEPTGAGGYTF.

Written as DNA, the CDR3 is TGTGCCAGCAGCCAAGATGGGCAGTTCCACGAGCAGTACTTC. Translating it yields CASSQDGQFHEQYF. V and J are TRBV14 and TRBJ2-7; D gene unclear. From germline, CDR1 is SGHDN and CDR2 FVKESK. V gave up 0 bases and J gave up 5 bases, with 11 bases separating them. The CDR3 is made up of 14 amino acids.

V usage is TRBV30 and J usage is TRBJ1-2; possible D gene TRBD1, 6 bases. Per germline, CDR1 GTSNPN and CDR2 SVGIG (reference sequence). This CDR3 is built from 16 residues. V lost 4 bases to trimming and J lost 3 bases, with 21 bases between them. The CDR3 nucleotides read TGTGCCTGGACCCCGACAGGACTAGAGGGCCACTATGGCTACACCTTC. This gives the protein CAWTPTGLEGHYGYTF.

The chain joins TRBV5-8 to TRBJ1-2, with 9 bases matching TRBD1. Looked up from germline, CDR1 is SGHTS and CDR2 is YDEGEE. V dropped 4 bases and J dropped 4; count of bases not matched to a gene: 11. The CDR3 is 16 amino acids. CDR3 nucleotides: TGTGCCAGCAGCGGCGAAACCGGGACAGGGATCTATGGCTACACCTTC. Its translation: CASSGETGTGIYGYTF.

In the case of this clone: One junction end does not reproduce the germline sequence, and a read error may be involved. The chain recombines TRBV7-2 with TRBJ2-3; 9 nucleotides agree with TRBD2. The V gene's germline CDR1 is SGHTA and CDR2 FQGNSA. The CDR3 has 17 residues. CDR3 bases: TGCGCCAGCAGCCAAGAGGTCGCAGCGGGGGGCGGAGATACGCAGTATTTT. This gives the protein CASSQEVAAGGGDTQYF.

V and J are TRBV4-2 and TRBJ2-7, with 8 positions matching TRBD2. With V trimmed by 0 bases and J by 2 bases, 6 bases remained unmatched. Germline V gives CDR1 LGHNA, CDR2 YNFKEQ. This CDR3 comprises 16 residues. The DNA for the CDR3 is TGTGCCAGCAGCCAAGAGGGAGCGGGGGCCCCCTACGAGCAGTACTTC. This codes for CASSQEGAGAPYEQYF.

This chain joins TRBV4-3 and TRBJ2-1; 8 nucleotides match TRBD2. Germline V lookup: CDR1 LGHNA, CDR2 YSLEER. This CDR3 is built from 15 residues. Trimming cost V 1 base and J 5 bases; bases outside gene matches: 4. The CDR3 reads CASSQAGGGHNEQFF. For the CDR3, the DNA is TGCGCCAGCAGCCAAGCGGGGGGGGGCCACAATGAGCAGTTCTTC.

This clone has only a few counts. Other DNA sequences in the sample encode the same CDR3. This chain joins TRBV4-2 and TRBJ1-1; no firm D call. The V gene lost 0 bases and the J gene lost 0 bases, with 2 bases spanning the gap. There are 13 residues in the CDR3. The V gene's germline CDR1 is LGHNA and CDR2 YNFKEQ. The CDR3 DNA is TGTGCCAGCAGCCAAGAATTGAACACTGAAGCTTTCTTT. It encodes CASSQELNTEAFF.

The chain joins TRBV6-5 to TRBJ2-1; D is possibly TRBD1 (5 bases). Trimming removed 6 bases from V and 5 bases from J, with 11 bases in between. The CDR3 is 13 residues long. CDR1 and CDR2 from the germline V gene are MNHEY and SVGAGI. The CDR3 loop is CASSYRQHNEQFF. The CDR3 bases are TGTGCCAGCAGCTATAGACAGCACAATGAGCAGTTCTTC.